A selection of T cell receptor beta chains follows, all from one sample in a study of cytomegalovirus exposure and HLA in healthy donors. TCRdb's copy holds only in-frame clones and misses some; the assay was immunoSEQ multiplex PCR. The sample has approximately 140,000 clones; roughly 73% are singletons. The sequenced sample consisted of PBMCs. The receptors derive from a woman aged 18 to 35 in good health and CMV-seronegative. The CDR3 runs from the conserved cysteine through the conserved F or W. The order of the fields is CDR3 protein, CDR3 DNA, V gene, clone size, D gene, J gene. D genes are given only for firm matches. Size is omitted from some rows. Given values are once, few, many or a class for expanded clones.

CASSQNRGAGEKLFF | TGTGCCAGCAGCCAAAACAGGGGGGCCGGAGAAAAACTGTTTTTT | TRBV4-2 | NA | TRBD1 | TRBJ1-4
CASSQAVTGGPSTDTQYF | TGTGCCAGCAGCCAAGCGGTGACGGGGGGTCCTAGCACAGATACGCAGTATTTT | TRBV4-2 | few | TRBD2 | TRBJ2-3
CASSLVSAGGNTEAFF | TGTGCCAGCAGTTTAGTATCGGCAGGGGGGAACACTGAAGCTTTCTTT | TRBV27 | NA | TRBD1 | TRBJ1-1
CASSPPLSGQYGYTF | TGTGCCAGCAGCCCCCCTTTGTCAGGGCAATATGGCTACACCTTC | TRBV5-4 | NA | NA | TRBJ1-2
CASSPSGYTEAFF | TGTGCCAGCAGCCCCTCAGGGTACACTGAAGCTTTCTTT | TRBV7-2 | NA | NA | TRBJ1-1
CASSHGGGYSEQYF | TGTGCCAGCAGTCATGGGGGAGGTTATAGCGAGCAGTACTTC | TRBV7-9 | NA | NA | TRBJ2-7
CASSLESGYGYGYTF | TGTGCCAGCAGCTTGGAGTCAGGGTATGGCTATGGCTACACCTTC | TRBV5-6 | once | NA | TRBJ1-2
CASSAPGLENSPLHF | TGTGCCAGCAGCGCCCCGGGACTAGAGAATTCACCCCTCCACTTT | TRBV7-8 | NA | NA | TRBJ1-6
CASSVGLNNEQFF | TGTGCCAGCTCAGTTGGGCTCAACAATGAGCAGTTCTTC | TRBV18 | NA | NA | TRBJ2-1
CASSQEYRGNSPLHF | TGTGCCAGCAGCCAAGAGTACAGGGGTAATTCACCCCTCCACTTT | TRBV14 | few | TRBD1 | TRBJ1-6
CASSISGNEQFF | TGCGCCAGCAGCATTAGCGGGAATGAGCAGTTCTTC | TRBV5-1 | NA | TRBD2 | TRBJ2-1
CASSGPTGTPQSGYTF | TGTGCCAGCAGTGGACCAACAGGGACCCCTCAGAGTGGCTACACCTTC | TRBV6-1 | NA | NA | TRBJ1-2
CSAVPRESYEQYF | TGCAGCGCCGTACCCAGGGAATCCTACGAGCAGTACTTC | TRBV29-1 | NA | NA | TRBJ2-7
CASSSRQGGISEKLFF | TGCGCCAGCAGCTCCCGACAGGGGGGGATAAGTGAAAAACTGTTTTTT | TRBV5-1 | NA | TRBD1 | TRBJ1-4